These 5 T cell receptor beta chains were sequenced from one sample in a study of molecular identifiers for immune sequencing clone quantification. TCRdb re-analysed the PCR reads in MiXCR, keeping a single row per CDR3 protein. The data show roughly 320,000 distinct CDR3 sequences, about 20% seen once. Material: naive CD8+ T cells from blood, with Jurkat cell RNA spiked in. The subset here: FACS-sorted CD8+CD4-CCR7+CD45RA+ naive T cells. The receptors originated from a human donor in good health. Some libraries in this study had Jurkat cell RNA spiked in.

This clonotype was found many times. The CDR3 is CASSRTGGYADTQYF. The CDR3 DNA follows: TGTGCCAGCAGCCGGACAGGGGGCTATGCAGATACGCAGTATTTT. The rearrangement uses TRBV7-6 and TRBJ2-3, with 11 bases fitting TRBD1. J lost 4 bases, V lost 5 bases, and 5 bases had no gene match. Germline loops: CDR1 SGHVS, CDR2 FNYEAQ. The CDR3 covers 15 residues.

In this sample, this clonotype turned up once. A read error may be the cause here, since a much bigger clone is one base away. This chain connects TRBV12-5 to TRBJ2-2; 7 positions agree with TRBD1. CDR3 size: 16 residues. Per the germline V gene, CDR1 is LGHNT and CDR2 is FRNRAP. The junction had 13 bases not matched to a gene; V was cut back by 4 bases and J by 8 bases. CDR3 amino acids: CASGSQGQLSTGELFF. CDR3 nucleotide sequence: TGTGCTAGTGGTTCCCAGGGACAGCTTTCAACAGGGGAGCTGTTTTTT.

Ten or more counts support this clonotype. V gene TRBV7-9 combines with J gene TRBJ2-7; 8 bases map to TRBD1. The V segment lost 6 bases and the J segment 6 bases; nucleotides outside the gene matches: 4. Germline lookup yields CDR1 SEHNR and CDR2 FQNEAQ (reference sequence). CDR3 length: 12 amino acids. CDR3 sequence (DNA): TGTGCCAGCAGTGACAGGGGAAGCGAGCAGTACTTC. The encoded protein is CASSDRGSEQYF.

The chain joins TRBV27 to TRBJ1-1; D gene unclear. Trimming took 6 bases from V and 0 from J, leaving 14 bases between them. Germline assignment: CDR1 MNHEY and CDR2 SMNVEV (reference sequence). The CDR3 spans 15 residues. In DNA form, the CDR3 reads TGTGCCAGCAGAGGAGTGACTAGCATGAACACTGAAGCTTTCTTT. Translation: CASRGVTSMNTEAFF.

This clonotype was seen many times. This chain joins TRBV5-4 and TRBJ2-7; 11 bases map to TRBD2. The V gene's germline CDR1 is SGHNT and CDR2 YYREEE (reference sequence). The CDR3 runs to 18 residues. V dropped 0 bases and J dropped 2; count of bases not matched to a gene: 10. CDR3: CASSLGAPGTSGTYEQYF. In DNA, the CDR3 is TGTGCCAGCAGCTTGGGAGCCCCCGGGACTAGCGGTACCTACGAGCAGTACTTC.